This TCR beta chain is drawn from a study of blood T cell repertoires in COVID-19. Membership in each cohort depended on participant-reported clinical history. Libraries were prepared by immunoSEQ multiplex PCR; TCRdb keeps only in-frame clonotypes and omits some of them. The data show 200,000 to 250,000 clones, about 84% seen once. CDR3 size: 15 residues. Losses at the gene ends were 4 bases for V and 3 bases for J; bases not matched to a gene: 6. From germline, CDR1 is SEHNR and CDR2 FQNEAQ (reference sequence). This receptor was obtained from a man aged 55 to 70 who had recovered from COVID-19. The chain carries TRBV7-9 and TRBJ1-3, with TRBD1 matching over 7 bases. The sequenced sample consisted of PBMCs or T cells enriched from blood (not recorded which). The CDR3, as DNA: TGTGCCAGCAGCTCAGGAGGGGGCTTTGGAAACACCATATATTTT. Amino acid sequence: CASSSGGGFGNTIYF. Combining the CDR3 with reference TRBV7-9 and TRBJ1-3 gives the whole variable domain DTGVSQNPRHKITKRGQNVTFRCDPISEHNRLYWYRQTLGQGPEFLTYFQNEAQLEKSRLLSDRFSAERPKGSFSTLEIQRTEQGDSAMYLCASSSGGGFGNTIYFGEGSWLTVV.